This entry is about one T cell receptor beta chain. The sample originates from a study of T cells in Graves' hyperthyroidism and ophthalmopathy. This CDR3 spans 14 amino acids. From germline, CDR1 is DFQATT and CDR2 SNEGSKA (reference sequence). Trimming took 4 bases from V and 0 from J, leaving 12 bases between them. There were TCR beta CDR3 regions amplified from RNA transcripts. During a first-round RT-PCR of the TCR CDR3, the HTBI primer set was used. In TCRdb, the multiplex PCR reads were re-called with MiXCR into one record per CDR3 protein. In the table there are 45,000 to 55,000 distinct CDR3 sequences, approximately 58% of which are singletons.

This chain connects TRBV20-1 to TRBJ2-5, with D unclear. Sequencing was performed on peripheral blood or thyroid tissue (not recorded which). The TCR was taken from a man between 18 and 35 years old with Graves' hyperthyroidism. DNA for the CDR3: TGCAGTGCTAACGTCCTGGGGTACCAAGAGACCCAGTACTTC. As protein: CSANVLGYQETQYF.